The following is a T cell receptor beta chain sequence with its context. The CDR3 runs to 15 residues. CDR1 is SGHTA and CDR2 is FQGTGA in the germline V gene. V was trimmed by 1 base and J by 0 bases, leaving 9 bases between them. Method: immunoSEQ multiplex PCR; TCRdb's copy keeps in-frame clones and lacks some. The sample lists around 1,900,000 clones, 90% to 95% occurring once. The sample comes from a study of shared clonotypes between healthy human individuals. Study at large: Three plates each covered CD4 naive and memory; CD8 naive two, CD8 memory one.

In the naive CD8 group, cells lacked CD45RO and were positively selected for CCR7, so terminally differentiated effector memory CD45RA+ cells were left out. Sequenced sample: naive CD8+ T cells from PBMCs. The chain couples TRBV7-3 to TRBJ1-1; D gene uncertain. This TCR was sampled from a man younger than 35 in good health. Some clones in this sample may be carry-over from other donors' samples. Here the CDR3 DNA reads TGTGCCAGCAGCTTAATTCGTAGATTGAACACTGAAGCTTTCTTT. It specifies CASSLIRRLNTEAFF.